This TCR beta chain stems from a study of blood T cell repertoires in COVID-19. In the study overall: Specimens from acute and convalescent COVID-19 originated in the United States, Italy and Spain. Sources were T cells, B-cell-depleted T cells, or PBMCs; the material itself was cDNA or gDNA.

The authors' processing: The assay estimated nucleated cells by amplifying reference gene primers. TCRdb's copy holds only in-frame clones and misses some; the assay was immunoSEQ multiplex PCR. The DNA was the basis for D and trimming; V, J and clone size are from that table. The sample holds under 200,000 clones; roughly four fifths are singletons and the top ten take roughly 3%. The germline V gene encodes CDR1 MNHEY and CDR2 SVGAGI. CDR3 length equals 13 residues. Trimming removed 7 bases at V and 8 bases at J, with 17 bases between. Sequenced material: peripheral blood. The chain employs TRBV6-5 and TRBJ1-2; the D is unclear. This TCR derives from a human donor with acute or convalescent COVID-19. The donor label of this sample is uncertain. The DNA for the CDR3 is TGTGCCAGCACCCACACGGAGGGTTTCGGCTACACCTTC. It codes for CASTHTEGFGYTF.